This T cell receptor beta chain was identified in a study of T cell repertoires in cytomegalovirus infection. This clonotype came up many times. The antigen is not known. Overall study findings and caveats: CMV carriers having the relevant HLA were flagged by cumulative public TCR beta family frequency.

MiXCR was run by TCRdb on the reads, yielding one entry per CDR3 protein. The sample contains some 77,000 distinct CDR3 sequences, 3.7% of which appear only once. The receptor comes from a human donor in good health (CMV status not recorded). Some clones in this sample may be carry-over from other donors' samples. Material for sequencing was PBMCs.

The CDR3 coding sequence is TGCAGTGCTAGAGATGAGGCTAGCGGAACAGATACGCAGTATTTT. Its translation is CSARDEASGTDTQYF. The genes are TRBV20-1 and TRBJ2-3; TRBD2 matches 7 bases. The junction had 6 bases not matched to a gene; V was cut back by 0 bases and J by 3 bases. The V gene's germline CDR1 is DFQATT and CDR2 SNEGSKA (reference sequence). The CDR3 has 15 amino acids.